A selection of T cell receptor beta chains follows, all from one sample in a study of regulatory T cells in long-lasting Graves disease. TCRdb independently ran MiXCR on the multiplex PCR reads; one entry per CDR3 protein. The sample yields around 500,000 distinct CDR3 sequences, about 16% seen once. This sample also appeared in a second study, on T cells in Graves' hyperthyroidism and ophthalmopathy.

Sample: peripheral blood mononuclear cells (PBMCs), taken at new diagnosis, from a patient treated with antithyroid drugs. The receptor source for this set is a woman aged 40-65 years with Graves disease. Each CDR3 is given with its conserved first and last residue. The D gene is left open where the match is weak. The size entry is marked missing in some rows and otherwise reads once, few, many or a size class.

TRBV12-3/TRBV12-4	13	few	.	TRBJ2-3	CASRAGNSDTQYF	TGTGCCAGCAGAGCCGGGAACTCGGATACGCAGTATTTT
TRBV24-1	18	many	.	TRBJ2-5	CATSDSAREGGLQETQYF	TGTGCCACCAGTGATTCCGCGAGGGAGGGGGGCCTCCAAGAGACCCAGTACTTC
TRBV20-1	13	.	TRBD1	TRBJ1-3	CSATQGAGNTIYF	TGCAGTGCTACACAGGGGGCTGGAAACACCATATATTTT
TRBV30	12	few	.	TRBJ2-7	CAWSTGGLEQYF	TGTGCCTGGAGTACTGGGGGGCTCGAGCAGTACTTC
TRBV7-6	18	.	.	TRBJ2-2	CASSLGIGGTPSTGELFF	TGTGCCAGCAGCTTAGGGATTGGGGGGACTCCCAGCACCGGGGAGCTGTTTTTT
TRBV24-1	15	many	TRBD2	TRBJ2-1	CATSDSWTSGNEQFF	TGTGCCACCAGTGATTCTTGGACTAGCGGGAATGAGCAGTTCTTC
TRBV18	13	many	TRBD1	TRBJ2-7	CASSPGQGSEQYF	TGTGCCAGCTCACCCGGACAGGGAAGCGAGCAGTACTTC
TRBV5-5	15	.	TRBD1	TRBJ1-2	CASSTGQATNYGYTF	TGTGCCAGCAGCACCGGACAGGCCACTAACTATGGCTACACCTTC
TRBV5-1	13	.	.	TRBJ1-2	CASSDQENYGYTF	TGCGCCAGCAGCGACCAGGAGAACTATGGCTACACCTTC
TRBV20-1	16	many	.	TRBJ2-3	CSAVLPLAPKADTQYF	TGCAGTGCTGTACTGCCATTAGCCCCCAAAGCAGATACGCAGTATTTT
TRBV7-9	14	many	.	TRBJ2-3	CASRRGAGTDTQYF	TGTGCCAGCAGAAGGGGGGCGGGCACAGATACGCAGTATTTT
TRBV27	16	many	TRBD1	TRBJ2-3	CASSLGTGASTDTQYF	TGTGCCAGCAGTTTGGGGACAGGAGCTAGCACAGATACGCAGTATTTT
TRBV11-1	13	once	.	TRBJ2-2	CASSAMNTGELFF	TGTGCCAGCAGTGCGATGAACACCGGGGAGCTGTTTTTT
TRBV7-2	17	.	TRBD1	TRBJ1-6	CASSLAGGTVQNSPLHF	TGTGCCAGCAGCTTAGCGGGGGGGACAGTGCAAAATTCACCCCTCCACTTT
TRBV5-1	15	few	TRBD2	TRBJ2-5	CASSLTSGSQETQYF	TGCGCCAGCAGTTTAACTAGCGGGAGCCAAGAGACCCAGTACTTC
TRBV27	13	many	.	TRBJ2-2	CASSPHSTGELFF	TGTGCCAGCAGCCCCCATAGCACCGGGGAGCTGTTTTTT
TRBV7-3	15	many	.	TRBJ2-3	CASSLALAKGGTQYF	TGTGCCAGCAGCTTAGCCCTAGCGAAGGGGGGTACGCAGTATTTT
TRBV3-1	15	many	.	TRBJ1-3	CASSPMTGAGNTIYF	TGTGCCAGCAGCCCAATGACAGGAGCCGGAAACACCATATATTTT
TRBV7-6	16	.	.	TRBJ1-1	CASSPSPSSTGTEAFF	TGTGCCAGCAGCCCTTCTCCGAGTTCGACGGGCACTGAAGCTTTCTTT
TRBV5-1	15	.	.	TRBJ1-2	CASTPVGGSNYGYTF	TGCGCCAGCACCCCTGTAGGGGGGAGTAACTATGGCTACACCTTC
TRBV5-1	15	many	.	TRBJ2-2	CASSLMGANGGELFF	TGCGCCAGCAGCCTCATGGGGGCCAATGGAGGGGAGCTGTTTTTT
TRBV20-1	15	many	.	TRBJ1-2	CSARVAGADFGGYTF	TGCAGTGCTAGGGTAGCAGGGGCAGATTTCGGGGGCTACACCTTC
TRBV6-5	14	few	.	TRBJ1-1	CASSYGSFNTEAFF	TGTGCCAGCAGTTACGGGTCCTTTAACACTGAAGCTTTCTTT
TRBV5-1	16	few	.	TRBJ2-2	CASSLVSGRGIGELFF	TGCGCCAGCAGCTTGGTTAGTGGCCGGGGCATCGGGGAGCTGTTTTTT
TRBV19	15	.	TRBD2	TRBJ2-3	CASSTSGTSTDTQYF	TGTGCCAGTTCGACTAGCGGTACTAGCACAGATACGCAGTATTTT
TRBV20-1	14	many	TRBD1	TRBJ2-7	CSGEGGESSYEQYF	TGCAGTGGCGAAGGGGGCGAAAGCTCCTACGAGCAGTACTTC
TRBV7-2	15	many	TRBD1	TRBJ2-1	CASSLGTASYNEQFF	TGTGCCAGCAGCCTCGGGACAGCCTCCTACAATGAGCAGTTCTTC
TRBV5-4	12	many	.	TRBJ1-1	CASARAGTEAFF	TGTGCCAGCGCGCGCGCGGGCACTGAAGCTTTCTTT
TRBV4-1	14	once	.	TRBJ2-7	CASRSRDQSYEQYF	TGCGCCAGCAGATCCCGGGACCAGTCCTACGAGCAGTACTTC
TRBV10-1	11	many	.	TRBJ2-1	CASSESGEQFF	TGCGCCAGCAGTGAATCTGGGGAGCAGTTCTTC
TRBV30	13	many	.	TRBJ2-5	CAWRDSSVFTKYF	TGTGCCTGGAGGGACTCGTCCGTGTTTACCAAGTACTTC
TRBV18	14	.	TRBD1	TRBJ1-2	CASSPPGQGAMVTF	TGTGCCAGCTCACCACCCGGACAGGGGGCGATGGTCACCTTC
TRBV28	12	many	.	TRBJ1-2	CATDDRNYGYTF	TGTGCCACCGATGACAGGAACTATGGCTACACCTTC
TRBV2	14	many	.	TRBJ1-2	CASSDRGLNYGYTF	TGTGCCAGCAGTGACCGGGGTCTAAACTATGGCTACACCTTC
TRBV12-3/TRBV12-4	12	many	.	TRBJ2-7	CASSSRSYEQYF	TGTGCCAGCAGTTCCCGCTCCTACGAGCAGTACTTC
TRBV5-1	14	.	.	TRBJ2-5	CASSLTPGAETQYF	TGCGCCAGCAGCTTGACGCCGGGGGCGGAGACCCAGTACTTC
TRBV12-3/TRBV12-4	14	.	.	TRBJ2-5	CASSLGGGPETQYF	TGTGCCAGCAGTTTAGGGGGGGGCCCAGAGACCCAGTACTTC
TRBV3-1	15	many	TRBD1	TRBJ2-7	CASSQGTGGTYEQYF	TGTGCCAGCAGCCAAGGGACAGGGGGCACCTACGAGCAGTACTTC
TRBV11-2	15	many	TRBD1	TRBJ1-6	CASSSMIRGNSPLHF	TGTGCCAGCAGCTCAATGATCAGGGGGAATTCACCCCTCCACTTT
TRBV19	15	few	.	TRBJ1-3	CASSAGRPSGNTIYF	TGTGCCAGTAGCGCGGGACGGCCCTCTGGAAACACCATATATTTT
TRBV2	15	many	.	TRBJ2-7	CASSDQWGLSYEQYF	TGTGCCAGCAGTGATCAGTGGGGTCTGTCCTACGAGCAGTACTTC
TRBV6-1	14	few	TRBD1	TRBJ2-7	CASSLGDRTYEQYF	TGTGCCAGCAGCTTGGGGGACAGGACCTACGAGCAGTACTTC
TRBV20-1	13	.	.	TRBJ1-2	CSAPRPRNYGYTF	TGCAGTGCCCCCCGTCCGAGGAACTATGGCTACACCTTC
TRBV2	11	many	.	TRBJ1-4	CASGGREKLFF	TGTGCCAGCGGGGGGCGTGAAAAACTGTTTTTT
TRBV7-2	13	.	.	TRBJ2-3	CASSAYSTDTQYF	TGTGCCAGCAGCGCTTACAGCACAGATACGCAGTATTTT
TRBV6-1	15	many	TRBD1	TRBJ1-1	CASSERTGGNPEAFF	TGTGCCAGCAGTGAACGGACAGGGGGCAACCCTGAAGCTTTCTTT
TRBV6-1	16	many	TRBD1	TRBJ1-6	CASSGKRTGINSPLHF	TGTGCCAGCAGTGGAAAAAGGACAGGGATCAATTCACCCCTCCACTTT
TRBV11-2	13	many	TRBD1	TRBJ1-5	CASSPGGKQPQHF	TGTGCCAGCAGTCCAGGGGGCAAACAGCCCCAGCATTTT
TRBV5-1	13	many	.	TRBJ2-2	CASRNRVSGELFF	TGCGCCAGCAGAAATAGGGTATCCGGGGAGCTGTTTTTT
TRBV7-6	15	many	TRBD1	TRBJ2-2	CASSLATGWNGELFF	TGTGCCAGCAGCTTAGCGACAGGGTGGAACGGGGAGCTGTTTTTT
TRBV28	11	many	.	TRBJ1-1	CASSGATEAFF	TGTGCCAGCAGCGGTGCGACTGAAGCTTTCTTT
TRBV29-1	16	few	TRBD2	TRBJ2-1	CSALRAGGGSYNEQFF	TGCAGCGCCCTGAGGGCGGGGGGGGGCTCCTACAATGAGCAGTTCTTC
TRBV7-2	15	.	.	TRBJ1-3	CASSLVQGAGNTIYF	TGTGCCAGCAGCTTAGTACAGGGTGCTGGAAACACCATATATTTT
TRBV29-1	13	few	.	TRBJ1-3	CSVVGGSGNTIYF	TGCAGCGTTGTTGGCGGGTCTGGAAACACCATATATTTT